This T cell receptor (beta chain) was found in a study of CD8+CD57+ T cells in acquired aplastic anemia. About the study: On average, sorted CD4+ and CD8+ cells gave approximately 3.5 ug of DNA. Healthy donors averaged around 10 million reads for CD4+ cells.

The CDR3 sequence is 11 residues long. Germline CDR1 reads DFQATT; CDR2 reads SNEGSKA (reference sequence). V was trimmed by 4 bases and J by 5 bases, leaving 8 bases between them. This clonotype was observed many times. Its target is unknown. Study results and limitations: Simpson's diversity of CD8+ cells was not significantly different in patients compared with controls. Comparison of patients with controls identified roughly 30 shared CD8+ CDR3 sequences.

The study profiled TCR beta VDJ and CDR3 using genomic DNA as template. TCRdb re-called the reads with MiXCR, one entry per CDR3 protein. The table lists 120,000 or so distinct CDR3 sequences, around 46% of them singletons. The chain recombines TRBV20-1 with TRBJ2-5, with D possibly called TRBD1 or TRBD2 (5 bases each). The sequencing sample was made of sorted CD4+, CD8+, or CD8+CD57+ T cells (not recorded which) from PBMCs. This sequence was found in a human donor in good health, serving as a control. CDR3 bases: TGCAGTGCTATCGGGACCGAGACCCAGTACTTC. Amino acid sequence: CSAIGTETQYF.